This T cell receptor beta chain was sequenced for a study of cytomegalovirus exposure and HLA in healthy donors. Background on the study: Sequencing of about 200 million T cells in an earlier analysis found 95 million to 120 million unique TCR beta sequences. Broader study findings: Under in vitro conditions, three CMV-associated chains were confirmed as specific for CMV antigens. A reported reduction in N-insertions relative to the roughly 640-donor mean was seen in an Asian-associated ancestry cluster in a later analysis. Reports state that TCR beta sequences accurately predicted most subjects' HLA-A and HLA-B alleles.

Germline CDR1 is LNHDA and CDR2 is SQIVND (reference sequence). There are 13 residues in the CDR3. Germline trimming cut 6 bases from V and 5 bases from J; bases unmatched to any gene: 6. As regards this clone: Antigen: not known.

The PCR employed 60 Vbeta primers together with 13 Jbeta primers. This table comes from immunoSEQ multiplex PCR, and its TCRdb copy is limited to in-frame clones, with some not included. Its clone listing holds 180,000 or so clones. This TCR came from a woman aged 18 to 35 in good health and CMV-seropositive. J is TRBJ2-5 and V is TRBV19; TRBD1 agrees at 7 bases. Material for sequencing was PBMCs. The CDR3 protein is CASRKGQRETQYF. For the CDR3, the DNA is TGTGCCAGTAGAAAGGGACAGAGGGAGACCCAGTACTTC.